These T cell receptor beta chains were read from a single sample in a study of cytomegalovirus exposure and HLA in healthy donors. Data came from immunoSEQ multiplex PCR; TCRdb stores just in-frame clones and leaves some out. This sample has about 200,000 clones, with roughly 77% found just once. Material for sequencing was PBMCs. The receptors derive from a young woman in good health and CMV-seronegative. CDR3s include the opening cysteine and the closing phenylalanine or tryptophan.

V gene | CDR3 protein
TRBV7-6 | CASNSDPGGNEQFF
TRBV2 | CASRGTGEDEQFF
TRBV14 | CASSPARGRQETQYF
TRBV7-9 | CASSVTGTANGYTF
TRBV6-5 | CASSRQGVTDTQYF
TRBV5-1 | CASSLVAGGYEQYF
TRBV2 | CASRGQGPSTDTQYF
TRBV4-2 | CASSQEGGRIDEKLFF
TRBV5-8 | CASSLAGTNQPQHF
TRBV5-4 | CASSLLSWGGRETQYF
TRBV10-3 | CAISESLQPYEQYF
TRBV5-8 | CASSLDTGNYGYTF
TRBV7-9 | CASSLGGGQPQHF
TRBV2 | CASSDAGQGNTIYF
TRBV29-1 | CSVGTDDSRGGTQYF
TRBV7-9 | CASSLSGLNTEAFF
TRBV6-5 | CASSPSWGRNTIYF
TRBV30 | CAWSIKRGNTIYF
TRBV5-1 | CASYPGGPFNPNTGELFF
TRBV5-1 | CASRQGSSYEQYF
TRBV15 | CATSRDGGATEAFF
TRBV9 | CASSAATRGYEQYF
TRBV28 | CASSHRGRETQYF
TRBV6-6 | CASSYWEPRDNSPLHF
TRBV30 | CASAVGGNTIYF
TRBV27 | CASSPYTGTEAFF
TRBV7-9 | CASSLAGGYNQPQHF
TRBV6-1 | CASSRDRAGNQPQHF
TRBV7-9 | CASSSHWGRDPTEAFF
TRBV28 | CASSLGGIPFGAFF
TRBV15 | CATSREQGYEKLFF
TRBV6-1 | CASSTTVTNEKLFF
TRBV14 | CASSQETSNSPLHF
TRBV6-1 | CASSEQAGSYNEQFF
TRBV10-1 | CASAPGLSYGYTF
TRBV2 | CASMRDTEAFF
TRBV11-2 | CASSSILDYTF
TRBV5-1 | CASSDEDRESNEKLFF
TRBV6-6 | CASSSPQRDITDTQYF
TRBV7-9 | CASSPNRGQDMNTEAFF
TRBV6-5 | CASSHQGNEQFF
TRBV5-1 | CASSPGQGAGQPQHF
TRBV10-3 | CAISVTGADGYTF
TRBV5-5 | CASSLRQGSYEQYF
TRBV7-2 | CASSLEWGRAYEQYF
TRBV5-1 | CASSLVVLADGYTF
TRBV6-1 | CASSEAPEFANHNEQFF
TRBV10-3 | CAISEGLAPTQYF
TRBV11-2 | CASGLAGLATQYF
TRBV2 | CASVREMTNTGELFF
TRBV5-1 | CASSRGSNTGELFF
TRBV29-1 | CSVEKQGVGEQYF
TRBV29-1 | CSARGASGDSSYNEQFF